Shown below are 25 T cell receptor beta chains from a single sample sequenced in a study of somatic mutations in cytotoxic T cells in rheumatoid arthritis. Using immunoSEQ multiplex PCR, the repertoire was profiled, and TCRdb retains in-frame clones only, with some absent. The sample includes approximately 13,000 clones, over 70% of them seen just once. Sequencing was carried out using CD8+ T cells sorted from blood. These receptors were obtained from an adult with rheumatoid arthritis.

V gene TRBV4-1 combines with J gene TRBJ1-5; D not resolved. The germline V and J ends were trimmed by 0 bases and 6 bases, with 6 bases remaining between them. The CDR3 has 13 residues. Germline CDR1 reads MGHRA; CDR2 reads YSYEKL. The CDR3 reads CASSQDPGQPQHF. CDR3 nucleotides: TGCGCCAGCAGCCAAGATCCGGGTCAGCCCCAGCATTTT.

This clone was seen more than once but under ten times. The chain uses TRBV28 and TRBJ1-2; D gene uncertain. CDR1 and CDR2 from the germline V gene are MDHEN and SYDVKM. The CDR3 consists of 14 residues. The V end lost 2 bases, the J end lost 4 bases, and 11 bases lay between the germline ends. CDR3 loop: CASSLREISYGYTF. CDR3 nucleotides: TGTGCCAGCAGTTTACGGGAAATCTCCTATGGCTACACCTTC.

The V call is TRBV4-1, the J call TRBJ1-5; D gene ambiguous. Germline values: CDR1 MGHRA, CDR2 YSYEKL. The CDR3 is 17 amino acids. Trimming left V 1 base short and J 3 bases short, with 16 bases between. Written as DNA, the CDR3 is TGCGCCAGCAGCCAAGGGATGCCCGGGGATAACAATCAGCCCCAGCATTTT. Protein: CASSQGMPGDNNQPQHF.

The rearrangement uses TRBV4-1 and TRBJ1-5, with D maybe TRBD1 (5 bases). The V gene lost 2 bases and the J gene lost 1 base, with 15 bases spanning the gap. The CDR3 is made up of 17 amino acids. Germline V gives CDR1 MGHRA, CDR2 YSYEKL. CDR3 bases: TGCGCCAGCAGCCAACATCCTCGACAGACGAGCAATCAGCCCCAGCATTTT. Its protein product is CASSQHPRQTSNQPQHF.

The V call is TRBV5-8, the J call TRBJ1-6; D remains unclear. Germline CDR1 and CDR2: SGHTS and YDEGEE. The CDR3 extends over 15 amino acids. V lost 4 bases and J 9 bases, leaving 17 bases between the germline ends. CDR3 bases: TGTGCCAGCAGCGCCCGGAGCATTTTAGGTTCACCCCTCCACTTT. Protein: CASSARSILGSPLHF.

This clone was seen a handful of times. The V gene is TRBV30, the J gene TRBJ1-1; D unresolved. V was cut by 7 bases and J by 0 bases, with 15 bases left in between. Germline V gives CDR1 GTSNPN, CDR2 SVGIG (reference sequence). CDR3 length equals 14 residues. The CDR3 sequence is CASLPVGMNTEAFF. The CDR3 DNA reads TGTGCCTCCCTCCCGGTGGGAATGAACACTGAAGCTTTCTTT. Complete variable domain (other parts from reference TRBV30 and TRBJ1-1): SQTIHQWPATLVQPVGSPLSLECTVEGTSNPNLYWYRQAAGRGLQLLFYSVGIGQISSEVPQNLSASRPQDRQFILSSKKLLLSDSGFYLCASLPVGMNTEAFFGQGTRLTVV.

This CDR3 reads CASSIGTGNQPQHF. The CDR3 region has the DNA TGTGCCAGTAGTATCGGGACAGGCAATCAGCCCCAGCATTTT. The V and J genes are TRBV19 and TRBJ1-5; 7 positions match TRBD1. Germline V gene data show CDR1 as LNHDA and CDR2 as SQIVND (reference sequence). With V trimmed by 3 bases and J by 2 bases, 1 base remained unmatched. The CDR3 is 14 residues long.

The chain joins TRBV11-2 to TRBJ2-7, with 9 bases matching TRBD1. V gave up 11 bases and J gave up 3 bases; unmatched junction bases: 8. The CDR3 contains 13 residues. Germline V CDR1 and CDR2: SGHAT, FQNNGV. The CDR3 protein is CASQGDRVYEQYF. CDR3 sequence (DNA): TGTGCCTCACAAGGGGACAGGGTCTACGAGCAGTACTTC.

The rearrangement links TRBV6-5 to TRBJ1-5; D is perhaps TRBD1 (5 bases). Germline lookup yields CDR1 MNHEY and CDR2 SVGAGI. The CDR3 spans 13 residues. The germline V and J ends were trimmed by 5 bases and 5 bases, with 10 bases remaining between them. CDR3 DNA sequence: TGTGCCAGCAGTCTGGGGGAAGATCAGCCCCAGCATTTT. Translating gives CASSLGEDQPQHF.

The sample holds a few counts of this clone. The chain employs TRBV9 and TRBJ1-1, with 7 positions matching TRBD1. With V trimmed by 4 bases and J by 3 bases, 9 bases remained unmatched. The CDR3 runs to 15 residues. Germline CDR1 SGDLS, CDR2 YYNGEE. CDR3 sequence: CASSRPTGEDTEAFF. CDR3 nucleotide sequence: TGTGCCAGCAGCCGGCCCACAGGGGAGGACACTGAAGCTTTCTTT. Together with reference TRBV9 and TRBJ1-1, the CDR3 gives the full variable domain: DSGVTQTPKHLITATGQRVTLRCSPRSGDLSVYWYQQSLDQGLQFLIQYYNGEERAKGNILERFSAQQFPDLHSELNLSSLELGDSALYFCASSRPTGEDTEAFFGQGTRLTVV.

The gene calls are TRBV27 and TRBJ1-6; D is unresolved. Trimming took off 4 bases at V and 9 bases at J, with 7 bases between the two ends. The CDR3 is 12 amino acids. Germline lookup yields CDR1 MNHEY and CDR2 SMNVEV (reference sequence). CDR3 sequence reads: CASSSKLSPLHF. CDR3 sequence (DNA): TGTGCCAGCAGTTCGAAACTTTCACCCCTCCACTTT.

V usage is TRBV28 and J usage is TRBJ2-5; no definite D call. CDR3 size: 14 residues. Germline V lookup: CDR1 MDHEN, CDR2 SYDVKM. Trimming removed 5 bases at V and 3 bases at J, with 13 bases between. The CDR3 loop reads CASSPSSPKETQYF. The DNA for the CDR3 is TGTGCCAGCAGTCCATCGAGTCCGAAAGAGACCCAGTACTTC.

This clone has more than one count but fewer than ten. The chain links TRBV9 to TRBJ1-1; D ambiguous. The germline V gene has CDR1 SGDLS and CDR2 YYNGEE. Trimming cost V 4 bases and J 3 bases, with 16 bases left between them. This CDR3 region has 15 residues. DNA of the CDR3: TGTGCCAGCAGCAAAGGGTTCAGGTTTCACACTGAAGCTTTCTTT. It codes for CASSKGFRFHTEAFF. Full variable domain (remainder filled in from reference TRBV9 and TRBJ1-1): DSGVTQTPKHLITATGQRVTLRCSPRSGDLSVYWYQQSLDQGLQFLIQYYNGEERAKGNILERFSAQQFPDLHSELNLSSLELGDSALYFCASSKGFRFHTEAFFGQGTRLTVV.

The genes are TRBV9 and TRBJ2-7; D not resolved. V was cut by 0 bases and J by 3 bases, with 13 bases left in between. The CDR3 contains 15 residues. Germline CDR1 is SGDLS and CDR2 is YYNGEE. CDR3: CASSVGPPSGYEQYF. DNA of the CDR3: TGTGCCAGCAGCGTAGGGCCACCGTCGGGCTACGAGCAGTACTTC.

J is TRBJ2-5 and V is TRBV7-6, with 10 nucleotides matching TRBD2. Trimming removed 1 base from V and 6 bases from J; junction bases left unmatched: 5. There are 15 residues in the CDR3. CDR1 and CDR2 from the germline V gene are SGHVS and FNYEAQ. CDR3 sequence reads: CASSLGSGGGKTQYF. The CDR3 bases are TGTGCCAGCAGCTTAGGAAGCGGGGGGGGGAAGACCCAGTACTTC. The full variable domain, with the rest looked up from reference TRBV7-6 and TRBJ2-5, is GAGVSQSPRYKVTKRGQDVALRCDPISGHVSLYWYRQALGQGPEFLTYFNYEAQQDKSGLPNDRFSAERPEGSISTLTIQRTEQRDSAMYRCASSLGSGGGKTQYFGPGTRLLVL.

This clone was counted between two and nine times. The rearrangement links TRBV27 to TRBJ2-7; 10 positions match TRBD1. Germline V gives CDR1 MNHEY, CDR2 SMNVEV (reference sequence). This CDR3 contains 15 residues. The junction had 7 bases not matched to a gene; V was cut back by 5 bases and J by 3 bases. CDR3 protein: CASSAPDRGFYEQYF. For the CDR3, the DNA is TGTGCCAGCAGTGCCCCGGACAGGGGGTTCTACGAGCAGTACTTC.

The V gene is TRBV28, the J gene TRBJ1-2, with 7 bases matching TRBD1. J was trimmed by 7 bases and V by 8 bases; bases with no gene match: 10. This CDR3 comprises 13 residues. The germline CDR1 and CDR2 sequences are MDHEN and SYDVKM. The DNA of the CDR3 is TGTGCCAGCGAGGGGACAGACCTCCGTGGCTACACCTTC. Translation: CASEGTDLRGYTF.

This clone was counted only a few times. The chain couples TRBV14 to TRBJ2-7; 10 nucleotides align to TRBD1. The V gene end was trimmed by 5 bases and the J gene end by 2 bases; junction bases not matched to a gene: 3. The CDR3 runs to 14 residues. CDR1 is SGHDN and CDR2 is FVKESK in the germline V gene. The CDR3 DNA follows: TGTGCCAGCAGCTACGGACAGGGGGCCTACGAGCAGTACTTC. Translating gives CASSYGQGAYEQYF.

The chain uses TRBV7-8 and TRBJ1-4; weak D call: TRBD1 (5 bases). The CDR3 loop spans 15 amino acids. Germline CDR1 reads SGHVS; CDR2 reads FQNEAQ. Trimming left V 4 bases short and J 7 bases short, with 16 bases between. CDR3 amino acids: CASSSTGGVGEKLFF. The DNA for the CDR3 is TGTGCCAGCAGCTCCACAGGAGGGGTGGGTGAAAAACTGTTTTTT.

The rearrangement joins TRBV28 to TRBJ2-7; no definite D call. Per the germline V gene, CDR1 is MDHEN and CDR2 is SYDVKM. Trimming removed 6 bases from V and 4 bases from J, with 13 bases in between. The CDR3 contains 13 residues. CDR3 protein: CASSPAPRYEQYF. The CDR3 DNA follows: TGTGCCAGCAGCCCTGCCCCCCGATACGAGCAGTACTTC.

This clone came up a few times. The gene calls are TRBV28 and TRBJ1-5, with TRBD1 as a possible D gene (5 bases). From germline, CDR1 is MDHEN and CDR2 SYDVKM. The CDR3 length is 16 residues. V was trimmed by 2 bases and J by 1 base, leaving 12 bases between them. CDR3: CASSLRQGRSNQPQHF. The CDR3, as DNA: TGTGCCAGCAGTTTACGGCAGGGAAGGAGCAATCAGCCCCAGCATTTT.

To note about this clone: A much larger clone sits a single nucleotide away, making a read error possible. Additional DNA sequences in this sample encode the identical CDR3. The CDR3: CASSVGQGVYEQYF. In DNA form, the CDR3 reads TGTGCCAGTAGTGTCGGACAGGGGGTCTACGAGCAGTACTTC. The chain uses TRBV19 and TRBJ2-7; 10 bases agree with TRBD1. The CDR3 extends over 14 amino acids. Germline trimming cut 5 bases from V and 3 bases from J; bases unmatched to any gene: 4. The V gene's germline CDR1 is LNHDA and CDR2 SQIVND (reference sequence).

The rearrangement links TRBV9 to TRBJ1-4; no clear D gene. This CDR3 is 16 amino acids long. The germline V and J ends were trimmed by 3 bases and 0 bases, with 12 bases remaining between them. CDR1 SGDLS and CDR2 YYNGEE come from the germline V gene. CDR3 residues: CASSDPDTATNEKLFF. The DNA for the CDR3 is TGTGCCAGCAGCGACCCGGATACGGCAACTAATGAAAAACTGTTTTTT.

The V gene is TRBV6-5, the J gene TRBJ1-5; D is undetermined. This CDR3 is 13 amino acids long. The germline V gene has CDR1 MNHEY and CDR2 SVGAGI. V was cut by 0 bases and J by 6 bases, with 6 bases left in between. The CDR3 DNA follows: TGTGCCAGCAGTTACTCGATTGGTCAGCCCCAGCATTTT. It yields the protein CASSYSIGQPQHF.

The chain couples TRBV28 to TRBJ2-2; D unresolved. V lost 9 bases and J lost 6, with 14 bases in between. This CDR3 contains 13 residues. Germline V lookup: CDR1 MDHEN, CDR2 SYDVKM. The CDR3 sequence: CASSWEGAGELFF. CDR3 bases: TGTGCCAGTTCCTGGGAAGGCGCCGGGGAGCTGTTTTTT.